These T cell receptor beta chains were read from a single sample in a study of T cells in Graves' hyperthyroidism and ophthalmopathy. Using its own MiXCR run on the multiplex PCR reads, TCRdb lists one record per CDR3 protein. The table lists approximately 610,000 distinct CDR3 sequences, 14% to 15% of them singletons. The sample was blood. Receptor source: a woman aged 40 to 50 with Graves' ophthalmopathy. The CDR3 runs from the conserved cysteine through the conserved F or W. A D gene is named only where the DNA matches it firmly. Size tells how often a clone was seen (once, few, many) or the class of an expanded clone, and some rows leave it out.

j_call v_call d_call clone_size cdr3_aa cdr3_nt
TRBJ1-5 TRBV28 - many CASSFGQPSGPQHF TGTGCCAGCAGTTTCGGGCAGCCTAGCGGGCCCCAGCATTTT
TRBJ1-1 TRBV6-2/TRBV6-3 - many CASSQQENTEAFF TGTGCCAGCAGTCAACAGGAGAACACTGAAGCTTTCTTT
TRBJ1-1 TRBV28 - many CASSSHLTRAEAFF TGTGCCAGCAGTTCTCACCTAACTCGGGCTGAAGCTTTCTTT
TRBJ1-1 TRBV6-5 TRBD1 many CASSWGQPEAFF TGTGCCAGCAGTTGGGGACAGCCTGAAGCTTTCTTT
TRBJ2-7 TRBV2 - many CASRTVDSYEQYF TGTGCCAGCAGGACGGTCGACTCCTACGAGCAGTACTTC
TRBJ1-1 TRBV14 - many CASSLRGQGEMNTEAFF TGTGCCAGCAGCCTAAGAGGGCAGGGCGAAATGAACACTGAAGCTTTCTTT
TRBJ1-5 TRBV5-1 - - CASSFTGAYNQPQHF TGCGCCAGCAGCTTCACTGGGGCCTACAATCAGCCCCAGCATTTT
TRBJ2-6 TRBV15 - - CATSRESADAGANVLTF TGTGCCACCAGCAGAGAATCGGCGGATGCTGGGGCCAACGTCCTGACTTTC
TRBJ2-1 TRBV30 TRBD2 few CAWSSGTYNEQFF TGTGCCTGGTCTAGCGGGACCTACAATGAGCAGTTCTTC
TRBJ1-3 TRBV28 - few CASRRGPLSGNTIYF TGTGCCAGCCGAAGGGGCCCTCTCTCTGGAAACACCATATATTTT
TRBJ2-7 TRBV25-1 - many CASSELNEQYF TGTGCCAGCAGTGAACTTAACGAGCAGTACTTC
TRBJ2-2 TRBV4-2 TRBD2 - CASSHRGLAKTRTGELFF TGTGCCAGCAGCCATAGGGGACTAGCTAAGACGAGGACCGGGGAGCTGTTTTTT
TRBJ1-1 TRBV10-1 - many CASGTEAFF TGCGCCAGTGGGACTGAAGCTTTCTTT
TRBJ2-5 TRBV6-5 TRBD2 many CASSTGLAGVQETQYF TGTGCCAGCAGTACCGGACTAGCGGGAGTCCAAGAGACCCAGTACTTC
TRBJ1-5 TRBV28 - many CASSPTGPQHF TGTGCCAGCAGTCCTACAGGGCCCCAGCATTTT
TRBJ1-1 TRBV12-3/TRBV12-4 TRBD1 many CASSGQGVSTEAFF TGTGCCAGCAGTGGACAGGGGGTGTCCACTGAAGCTTTCTTT
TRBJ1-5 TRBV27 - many CASSLSEGGPQHF TGTGCCAGCAGTTTATCGGAAGGCGGGCCCCAGCATTTT
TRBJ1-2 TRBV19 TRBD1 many CASSPTGGYGYTF TGTGCCAGCAGCCCGACAGGGGGCTATGGCTACACCTTC
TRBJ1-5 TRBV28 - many CASRVRGGNQPQHF TGTGCCAGCAGGGTCAGAGGTGGCAATCAGCCCCAGCATTTT
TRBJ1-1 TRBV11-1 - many CASSLGLMGEDTEAFF TGTGCCAGCAGCTTAGGTCTAATGGGGGAGGACACTGAAGCTTTCTTT
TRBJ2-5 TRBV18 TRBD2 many CASSSPGLALETQYF TGTGCCAGCTCATCTCCGGGACTAGCGTTAGAGACCCAGTACTTC
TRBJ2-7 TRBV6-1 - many CASSETDSYEQYF TGTGCCAGCAGTGAGACGGACTCCTACGAGCAGTACTTC
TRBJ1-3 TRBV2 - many CASRAGNTIYF TGTGCCAGCCGAGCGGGAAACACCATATATTTT
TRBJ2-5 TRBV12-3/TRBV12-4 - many CASSSRALLGKQETQYF TGTGCCAGCAGTTCCCGGGCTTTATTGGGGAAACAAGAGACCCAGTACTTC
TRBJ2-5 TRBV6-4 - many CASSDSIIRPTSQETQYF TGTGCCAGCAGTGACTCGATCATTCGTCCTACCAGCCAAGAGACCCAGTACTTC
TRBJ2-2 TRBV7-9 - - CASSPPRVGGELFF TGTGCCAGCAGCCCCCCCCGTGTCGGCGGGGAGCTGTTTTTT
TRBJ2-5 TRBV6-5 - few CASSYSKVGKTQYF TGTGCCAGCAGTTACTCAAAGGTCGGGAAGACCCAGTACTTC
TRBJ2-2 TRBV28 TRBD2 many CASSWSLAGAGELFF TGTGCCAGCAGTTGGTCACTAGCGGGAGCCGGGGAGCTGTTTTTT
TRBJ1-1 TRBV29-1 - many CSVEDLRMVNTEAFF TGCAGCGTTGAAGACCTTAGGATGGTAAACACTGAAGCTTTCTTT
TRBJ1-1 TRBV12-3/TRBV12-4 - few CASTRGRQLNTEAFF TGTGCCAGCACCCGAGGCCGCCAGCTGAACACTGAAGCTTTCTTT
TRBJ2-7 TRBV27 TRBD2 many CASSLSRGGEQYF TGTGCCAGCAGTCTCTCGCGGGGGGGCGAGCAGTACTTC
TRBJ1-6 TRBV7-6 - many CASSLEAGSGSYNSPLHF TGTGCCAGCAGCTTAGAGGCAGGGAGTGGCTCCTATAATTCACCCCTCCACTTT
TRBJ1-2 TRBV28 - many CASGFPWRANYGYTF TGTGCCAGCGGCTTCCCGTGGCGAGCTAACTATGGCTACACCTTC
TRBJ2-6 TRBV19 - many CASSAVPGANVLTF TGTGCCAGTAGTGCGGTACCGGGGGCCAACGTCCTGACTTTC
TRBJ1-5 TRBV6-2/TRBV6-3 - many CASRGRTYSNQPQHF TGTGCCAGCAGGGGCCGGACATATAGCAATCAGCCCCAGCATTTT
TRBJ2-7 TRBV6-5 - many CASSYSRGGHEQYF TGTGCCAGCAGTTACTCTAGAGGGGGACACGAGCAGTACTTC
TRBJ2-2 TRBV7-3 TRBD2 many CASSLLAGDTGELFF TGTGCCAGCAGCTTGTTAGCGGGAGACACCGGGGAGCTGTTTTTT
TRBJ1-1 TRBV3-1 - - CASSQFAREYTEAFF TGTGCCAGCAGCCAATTCGCCAGGGAGTACACTGAAGCTTTCTTT
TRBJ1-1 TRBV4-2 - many CASTPMDRGNTEAFF TGTGCCAGCACTCCGATGGACCGAGGGAACACTGAAGCTTTCTTT
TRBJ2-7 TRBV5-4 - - CASSLPGGGQSEQYF TGTGCCAGCAGCTTGCCGGGGGGAGGACAGTCCGAGCAGTACTTC
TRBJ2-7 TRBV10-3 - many CAISENPSSRDEQYF TGTGCCATCAGTGAAAACCCTTCCTCTCGGGACGAGCAGTACTTC
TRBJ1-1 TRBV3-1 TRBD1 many CASSQRDRNTEAFF TGTGCCAGCAGCCAACGGGACAGGAACACTGAAGCTTTCTTT
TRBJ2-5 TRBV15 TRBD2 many CATGGTIDVSETQYF TGTGCCACCGGAGGGACTATCGATGTTTCGGAGACCCAGTACTTC
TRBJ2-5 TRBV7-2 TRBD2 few CASSLVGGNFQETQYF TGTGCCAGCAGCTTAGTGGGGGGGAATTTCCAAGAGACCCAGTACTTC
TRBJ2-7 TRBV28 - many CASSLQLFSRTGRAGSYEQYF TGTGCCAGCAGTTTACAACTATTTTCGAGGACAGGGAGGGCCGGCTCCTACGAGCAGTACTTC
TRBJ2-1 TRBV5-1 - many CASSGPQQFF TGCGCCAGCAGCGGGCCCCAGCAGTTCTTC
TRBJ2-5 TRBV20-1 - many CSASTGYRETQYF TGCAGTGCTAGTACAGGGTATCGAGAGACCCAGTACTTC
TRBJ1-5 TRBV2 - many CASAQGGQPQHF TGTGCCAGCGCACAGGGCGGGCAGCCCCAGCATTTT
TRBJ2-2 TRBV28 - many CASSRDGYAGELFF TGTGCCAGCAGTCGTGACGGTTACGCCGGGGAGCTGTTTTTT
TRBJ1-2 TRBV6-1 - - CASSEETGFEDYGYTF TGTGCCAGCAGTGAAGAGACAGGCTTCGAGGACTATGGCTACACCTTC
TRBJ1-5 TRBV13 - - CASSLGDRALTSNQPQHF TGTGCCAGCAGCTTAGGTGACCGGGCCCTTACTAGCAATCAGCCCCAGCATTTT
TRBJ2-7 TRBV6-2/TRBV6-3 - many CASSRSTGDYEQYF TGTGCCAGCAGTCGATCGACGGGAGACTACGAGCAGTACTTC
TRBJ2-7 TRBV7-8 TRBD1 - CAGSLEGQGKQYF TGTGCCGGCAGCTTAGAGGGACAGGGAAAGCAGTACTTC
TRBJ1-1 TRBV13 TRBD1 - CASSPPTGRGTEAFF TGTGCCAGCAGCCCCCCGACAGGGAGGGGCACTGAAGCTTTCTTT
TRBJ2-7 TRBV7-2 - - CASSYDSRSSYEQYF TGTGCCAGCAGCTATGACAGCCGAAGCTCCTACGAGCAGTACTTC